This T cell receptor (beta chain) is drawn from a study of identical twins. The CDR3 is made up of 14 amino acids. Trimming took off 5 bases at V and 4 bases at J, with 14 bases between the two ends. The germline V gene has CDR1 LNHDA and CDR2 SQIVND (reference sequence). Whole-study findings and limits: Carriage of fewer insertions was seen in abundant cord blood beta clonotypes, whereas memory repertoires showed none.

In TCRdb, the 5' RACE reads were re-called with MiXCR into one record per CDR3 protein. The sample yields some 260,000 distinct CDR3 sequences, around an eighth seen once. This clonotype was seen a few times. Its antigen is not known. This receptor was obtained from a woman between 18 and 29 years old in good health. The sequencing input was memory (CD45RO+) T cells sorted from blood. The genes are TRBV19 and TRBJ1-1, with TRBD1 as a possible D gene (6 bases). CDR3 coding DNA: TGTGCCAGTAGTGTCGGGGGGGCGGCCACTGAAGCTTTCTTT. Translated: CASSVGGAATEAFF.